This T cell receptor beta chain was recorded in a study of blood T cell repertoires in COVID-19. Overall study: T cells, B-cell-depleted T cells, or PBMCs supplied cDNA or gDNA.

TCRdb's copy holds only in-frame clones and misses some; the assay was immunoSEQ multiplex PCR. The sample carries 450,000 to 600,000 clones, approximately 86% recorded once. The CDR3 is 18 residues long. Looked up from germline, CDR1 is SGHNT and CDR2 is YYREEE (reference sequence). J gave up 0 bases and V 4 bases, and 8 bases lay outside the gene matches. V is TRBV5-4 and J is TRBJ2-6; 9 nucleotides match TRBD2. Material: PBMCs or T cells enriched from blood (not recorded which). This clonotype originated in a woman in her late teens or twenties who had recovered from COVID-19. The CDR3 DNA follows: TGTGCCAGCAGCCGCGGGGGGGGCCACCTCTCTGGGGCCAACGTCCTGACTTTC. It specifies CASSRGGGHLSGANVLTF.